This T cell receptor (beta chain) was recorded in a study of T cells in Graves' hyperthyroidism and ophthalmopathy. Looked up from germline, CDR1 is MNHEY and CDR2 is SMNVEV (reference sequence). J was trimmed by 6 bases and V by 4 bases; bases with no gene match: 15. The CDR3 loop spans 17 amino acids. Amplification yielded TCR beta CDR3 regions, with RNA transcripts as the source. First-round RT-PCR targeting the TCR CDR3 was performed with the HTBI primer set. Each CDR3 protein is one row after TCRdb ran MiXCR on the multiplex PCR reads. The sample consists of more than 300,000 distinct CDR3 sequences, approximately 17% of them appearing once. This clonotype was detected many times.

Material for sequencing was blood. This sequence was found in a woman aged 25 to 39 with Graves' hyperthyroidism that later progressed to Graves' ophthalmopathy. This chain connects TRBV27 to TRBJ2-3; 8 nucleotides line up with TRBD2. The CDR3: CASSSTLGRGGRDTQYF. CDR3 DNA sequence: TGTGCCAGCAGTTCGACCCTAGGACGGGGGGGCCGGGATACGCAGTATTTT.